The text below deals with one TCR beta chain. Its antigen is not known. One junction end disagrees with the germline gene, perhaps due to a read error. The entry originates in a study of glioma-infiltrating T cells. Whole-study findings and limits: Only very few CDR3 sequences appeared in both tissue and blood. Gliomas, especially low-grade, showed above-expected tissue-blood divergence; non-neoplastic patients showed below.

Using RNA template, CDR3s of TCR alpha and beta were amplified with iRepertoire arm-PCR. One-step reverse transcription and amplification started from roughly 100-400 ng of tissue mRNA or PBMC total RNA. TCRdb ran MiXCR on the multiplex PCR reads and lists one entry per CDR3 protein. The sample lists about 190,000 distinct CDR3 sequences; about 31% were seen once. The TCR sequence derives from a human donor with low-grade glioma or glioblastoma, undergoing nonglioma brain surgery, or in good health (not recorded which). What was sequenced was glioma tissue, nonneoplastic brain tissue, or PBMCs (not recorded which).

The CDR3 region has the DNA TGTGCCAGCGGAGGGACAGATTTTTCAACCCTCCACTTT. This encodes CASGGTDFSTLHF. The chain combines TRBV25-1 with TRBJ1-6; 7 nucleotides agree with TRBD1. The CDR3 loop spans 13 amino acids. The germline CDR1 and CDR2 sequences are MGHDK and SYGVNS.